These T cell receptor beta chains were read from a single sample in a study of cytomegalovirus exposure and HLA in healthy donors. Profiled with immunoSEQ multiplex PCR; TCRdb holds only in-frame clones, not every one. The data contain about 150,000 clones, roughly 80% of them singletons. The sample was PBMCs. These receptors were taken from a woman between 45 and 60 years old in good health and CMV-seropositive. Each CDR3 is given with its conserved first and last residue. Fields, in order: J gene, V gene, clone size, D gene, CDR3 length, CDR3 protein, CDR3 DNA. A D gene is named only where the DNA matches it firmly. Some rows mark clone size as missing; the rest say once, few, many or name a class of expanded clone.

j_gene: TRBJ2-3
v_gene: TRBV16
abundance: NA
d_gene: NA
len: 15
CDR3aa: CASSQARGGTDTQYF
CDR3nt: TGTGCCAGCAGCCAAGCCAGGGGGGGCACAGATACGCAGTATTTT

j_gene: TRBJ1-1
v_gene: TRBV2
abundance: NA
d_gene: TRBD1
len: 15
CDR3aa: CASTSIRRGLTEAFF
CDR3nt: TGTGCCAGCACCAGTATTAGAAGGGGGCTGACTGAAGCTTTCTTT

j_gene: TRBJ2-5
v_gene: TRBV7-3
abundance: few
d_gene: TRBD2
len: 14
CDR3aa: CASSPGGAFKTQYF
CDR3nt: TGTGCCAGCAGCCCCGGGGGGGCCTTTAAGACCCAGTACTTC

j_gene: TRBJ1-2
v_gene: TRBV5-1
abundance: NA
d_gene: TRBD1
len: 15
CDR3aa: CASSLIGQGGNGYTF
CDR3nt: TGCGCCAGCAGCTTGATAGGACAGGGAGGGAATGGCTACACCTTC

j_gene: TRBJ2-7
v_gene: TRBV19
abundance: NA
d_gene: TRBD2
len: 15
CDR3aa: CASSIRPGGTYEQYF
CDR3nt: TGTGCCAGTAGTATACGGCCCGGGGGGACCTACGAGCAGTACTTC

j_gene: TRBJ2-5
v_gene: TRBV9
abundance: NA
d_gene: TRBD2
len: 16
CDR3aa: CASSRGGLAGRETQYF
CDR3nt: TGTGCCAGCAGCCGGGGGGGACTAGCGGGGAGGGAGACCCAGTACTTC

j_gene: TRBJ1-6
v_gene: TRBV18
abundance: NA
d_gene: NA
len: 16
CDR3aa: CASSPANSSYNSPLHF
CDR3nt: TGTGCCAGCTCACCGGCTAACAGCTCCTATAATTCACCCCTCCACTTT

j_gene: TRBJ1-6
v_gene: TRBV9
abundance: NA
d_gene: NA
len: 13
CDR3aa: CASSGPGESPLHF
CDR3nt: TGTGCCAGCAGCGGCCCAGGGGAATCACCCCTCCACTTT

j_gene: TRBJ2-1
v_gene: TRBV5-1
abundance: NA
d_gene: NA
len: 15
CDR3aa: CASSPGGSSYNEQFF
CDR3nt: TGCGCCAGCAGCCCAGGGGGGAGCTCCTACAATGAGCAGTTCTTC

j_gene: TRBJ2-5
v_gene: TRBV12-5
abundance: NA
d_gene: TRBD1
len: 14
CDR3aa: CASGLGQAEETQYF
CDR3nt: TGTGCTAGCGGTTTAGGACAGGCCGAAGAGACCCAGTACTTC

j_gene: TRBJ2-7
v_gene: TRBV6-6
abundance: few
d_gene: NA
len: 12
CDR3aa: CASRNSGGEQYF
CDR3nt: TGTGCCAGCAGAAACAGCGGCGGAGAGCAGTACTTC

j_gene: TRBJ2-6
v_gene: TRBV27
abundance: NA
d_gene: TRBD1
len: 15
CDR3aa: CATTGVSSGANVLTF
CDR3nt: TGTGCCACGACAGGGGTTAGCTCTGGGGCCAACGTCCTGACTTTC

j_gene: TRBJ2-5
v_gene: TRBV5-1
abundance: NA
d_gene: TRBD2
len: 14
CDR3aa: CASSPAAGVKTQYF
CDR3nt: TGCGCCAGCAGCCCCGCAGCGGGGGTGAAGACCCAGTACTTC

j_gene: TRBJ1-2
v_gene: TRBV4-1
abundance: NA
d_gene: NA
len: 15
CDR3aa: CASSQETARGYGYTF
CDR3nt: TGCGCCAGCAGCCAAGAAACGGCCCGCGGCTATGGCTACACCTTC

j_gene: TRBJ2-7
v_gene: TRBV5-4
abundance: few
d_gene: TRBD1
len: 14
CDR3aa: CASSTGTGLVEQYF
CDR3nt: TGTGCCAGCAGCACCGGGACAGGGCTGGTCGAGCAGTACTTC

j_gene: TRBJ1-3
v_gene: TRBV9
abundance: NA
d_gene: NA
len: 15
CDR3aa: CASSLGTFSGNTIYF
CDR3nt: TGTGCCAGCAGCCTGGGGACATTCTCTGGAAACACCATATATTTT

j_gene: TRBJ2-1
v_gene: TRBV5-1
abundance: NA
d_gene: NA
len: 14
CDR3aa: CASSAATGYNEQFF
CDR3nt: TGCGCCAGCAGCGCCGCTACAGGGTACAATGAGCAGTTCTTC

j_gene: TRBJ2-7
v_gene: TRBV27
abundance: NA
d_gene: NA
len: 17
CDR3aa: CASSSRRGTTLLYEQYF
CDR3nt: TGTGCCAGCAGTTCACGACGCGGGACGACCTTACTCTACGAGCAGTACTTC

j_gene: TRBJ2-1
v_gene: TRBV6-1
abundance: few
d_gene: NA
len: 15
CDR3aa: CASSATEGSYNEQFF
CDR3nt: TGTGCCAGCAGTGCGACGGAGGGGTCCTACAATGAGCAGTTCTTC

j_gene: TRBJ1-1
v_gene: TRBV7-2
abundance: few
d_gene: TRBD1
len: 18
CDR3aa: CASSLAPVTGGLNTEAFF
CDR3nt: TGTGCCAGCAGCTTAGCACCAGTCACAGGGGGTCTGAACACTGAAGCTTTCTTT

j_gene: TRBJ2-5
v_gene: TRBV11-2
abundance: NA
d_gene: TRBD2
len: 16
CDR3aa: CASSLELAGGQETQYF
CDR3nt: TGTGCCAGCAGCTTAGAACTAGCGGGGGGGCAAGAGACCCAGTACTTC

j_gene: TRBJ2-5
v_gene: TRBV9
abundance: NA
d_gene: TRBD2
len: 16
CDR3aa: CASSVELRGGRETQYF
CDR3nt: TGTGCCAGCAGCGTAGAACTACGGGGGGGCCGAGAGACCCAGTACTTC

j_gene: TRBJ2-7
v_gene: TRBV11-2
abundance: few
d_gene: NA
len: 14
CDR3aa: CASSYKTQYYEQYF
CDR3nt: TGTGCCAGCAGTTATAAGACACAATACTACGAGCAGTACTTC

j_gene: TRBJ2-1
v_gene: TRBV6-5
abundance: NA
d_gene: NA
len: 15
CDR3aa: CASSYAGLSYNEQFF
CDR3nt: TGTGCCAGCAGTTACGCAGGACTCTCCTACAATGAGCAGTTCTTC

j_gene: TRBJ2-1
v_gene: TRBV5-4
abundance: NA
d_gene: TRBD2
len: 17
CDR3aa: CASSSRLAGGAGNEQFF
CDR3nt: TGTGCCAGCAGCTCCCGACTAGCGGGGGGCGCAGGGAATGAGCAGTTCTTC

j_gene: TRBJ2-2
v_gene: TRBV9
abundance: NA
d_gene: NA
len: 16
CDR3aa: CASSLPSGGLSGELFF
CDR3nt: TGTGCCAGCAGCCTCCCCAGCGGCGGGTTGTCCGGGGAGCTGTTTTTT